This T cell receptor (beta chain) emerged from a study of cytomegalovirus exposure and HLA in healthy donors. Germline V CDR1 and CDR2: LGHNA, YNFKEQ. The germline V and J ends were trimmed by 0 bases and 7 bases, with 13 bases remaining between them. The CDR3 is made up of 15 amino acids. Study-level findings and limits: Equally common other TCR beta chains were less clonally expanded than HLA-associated ones, a later analysis found. Presence/absence comparisons presumed near-even sequencing depth among donors. Common viral pathogens were later found to be apparently linked to several of the most significant clusters.

On this clone: Its specificity is not known.

In the PCR, 60 Vbeta and 13 Jbeta primers were used. Sequencing was performed with immunoSEQ multiplex PCR; in TCRdb, only in-frame clones are kept and a portion is missing. Among 80,000 to 100,000 clones listed, just under 80% were seen once. The sequenced sample was PBMCs. The chain carries TRBV4-2 and TRBJ1-5, with D tentatively TRBD1 (6 bases). The receptor comes from a man aged 30 to 39 in good health and CMV-seronegative. CDR3 in DNA: TGTGCCAGCAGCCAAGATCGGGGCAGGGGACAGCCCCAGCATTTT. Encoded protein: CASSQDRGRGQPQHF.